Listed below are T cell receptor beta chains from one sample, sequenced in a study of T cell changes during pregnancy in multiple sclerosis. The protocol was immunoSEQ multiplex PCR, while the TCRdb copy is restricted to in-frame clones and leaves out a portion. The sample has more than 95,000 clones; roughly 92% are singletons. Here the sequenced sample was peripheral blood, taken after pregnancy. These receptors were taken from a female donor with multiple sclerosis, enrolled in a pregnancy study. Each CDR3 is given with its conserved first and last residue. The D gene is left open where the match is weak.

v_gene,d_gene,CDR3aa
TRBV30,TRBD2,CAWSVFASGSTDTQYF
TRBV19,-,CASSETLNTEAFF
TRBV4-2,-,CASSQEGGRHTDTQYF
TRBV6-4,TRBD1,CASSTDRGYGYTF
TRBV4-1,TRBD1,CASSQDGGTGGIWYEQYF
TRBV5-8,-,CASSLKAGTPNEKLFF
TRBV30,-,CAWSVSGGRRTDTQYF
TRBV7-2,TRBD2,CASSFGSGSKVDTQYF
TRBV10-2,-,CASRGGLDEKLFF
TRBV27,TRBD2,CASSGRTSGSSDTQYF
TRBV11-2,TRBD1,CASSFGTGNYEQYF
TRBV28,-,CASSLAGGSYEQYF
TRBV6-1,-,CASPATGINTGELFF
TRBV29-1,-,CSVRGGDRWGSTDTQYF